The next 32 T cell receptor beta chains were all read from a single sample in a study of blood T cell repertoires in COVID-19. Produced via immunoSEQ multiplex PCR; TCRdb's table is partial and in-frame only. The data show 100,000 to 120,000 clones, with roughly 76% seen just once and 6% to 8.5% held by the top ten. Sequencing used peripheral blood. Receptors originate from a woman aged 55-70 years with acute or convalescent COVID-19.

Only a few counts were recorded for this clone. This chain uses TRBV29-1 with TRBJ2-1, with 7 bases lining up with TRBD2. CDR1 is SQVTM and CDR2 is ANQGSEA in the germline V gene. CDR3 length: 15 amino acids. V shed 7 bases, J shed 1 base, and the junction held 10 bases outside the gene matches. For the CDR3, the DNA is TGCAGCGCAGAAGGCGGGGGAAGGTCCTACAATGAGCAGTTCTTC. Translation: CSAEGGGRSYNEQFF.

The V gene is TRBV2, the J gene TRBJ1-1; D may be TRBD1 (5 bases). Looked up from germline, CDR1 is SNHLY and CDR2 is FYNNEI. The germline V and J ends were trimmed by 10 bases and 0 bases, with 18 bases remaining between them. CDR3 length: 15 residues. The CDR3 sequence is CATRSGPVMNTEAFF. In nucleotides, the CDR3 is TGTGCCACCAGGTCAGGGCCAGTCATGAACACTGAAGCTTTCTTT.

V and J are TRBV3-1 (or the pseudogene TRBV3-2) and TRBJ1-5; D call uncertain. Germline lookup yields CDR1 LGHDT and CDR2 YNNKEL (reference sequence). The CDR3 sequence is 15 residues long. Trimming took 0 bases from V and 4 from J, leaving 10 bases between them. The CDR3, as DNA: TGTGCCAGCAGCCAAGATCTACAGAGTAATCAGCCCCAGCATTTT. Protein product: CASSQDLQSNQPQHF.

This clone occurred a few times. This chain connects TRBV6-5 to TRBJ1-4; D is uncertain. From germline, CDR1 is MNHEY and CDR2 SVGAGI. Trimming left V 7 bases short and J 8 bases short, with 17 bases between. CDR3 length: 14 amino acids. Here the CDR3 reads CASKRVSELEKLFF. The DNA of the CDR3 is TGTGCCAGCAAGAGGGTATCGGAATTGGAAAAACTGTTTTTT.

This chain links TRBV2 with TRBJ2-1, with 11 bases matching TRBD2. The V gene end was trimmed by 7 bases and the J gene end by 5 bases; junction bases not matched to a gene: 7. Germline V gene sequence: CDR1 SNHLY, CDR2 FYNNEI. The CDR3 contains 15 residues. The CDR3 DNA is TGTGCCAGCAATCGACTAGCGGGGATCAACAATGAGCAGTTCTTC. Its protein is CASNRLAGINNEQFF.

This clone was seen once. The chain links TRBV5-6 to TRBJ1-1; TRBD1 aligns across 8 bases. The CDR3 covers 14 residues. Germline CDR1 reads SGHDT; CDR2 reads YYEEEE. The J segment lost 7 bases and the V segment lost 2 bases, leaving 7 bases of the junction unmatched. The CDR3 protein is CASSFGTGRVEAFF. The CDR3 DNA reads TGTGCCAGCAGCTTCGGGACAGGTAGGGTTGAAGCTTTCTTT.

J is TRBJ1-1 and V is TRBV27; 7 bases are shared with TRBD1. The CDR3 length is 14 residues. Germline CDR1 and CDR2: MNHEY and SMNVEV (reference sequence). The junction had 5 bases not matched to a gene; V was cut back by 2 bases and J by 5 bases. The CDR3, as DNA: TGTGCCAGCAGTTTAAGGGGGCTGGGGACTGAAGCTTTCTTT. This translates into CASSLRGLGTEAFF.

The genes are TRBV28 and TRBJ1-1, with no clear D. Germline CDR1 is MDHEN and CDR2 is SYDVKM. Trimming stripped 5 bases from V and 5 bases from J, with 6 bases between. This CDR3 has 11 amino acids. CDR3 DNA: TGTGCCAGCAGTCATACAACTGAAGCTTTCTTT. Translation gives CASSHTTEAFF. The full variable domain, in which reference TRBV28 and TRBJ1-1 provide the parts outside the CDR3, is DVKVTQSSRYLVKRTGEKVFLECVQDMDHENMFWYRQDPGLGLRLIYFSYDVKMKEKGDIPEGYSVSREKKERFSLILESASTNQTSMYLCASSHTTEAFFGQGTRLTVV.

This clone has only a few counts. The J gene is TRBJ1-3, the V gene TRBV6-4; a weak D match, TRBD1 (5 bases). This CDR3 contains 17 residues. Germline values: CDR1 MRHNA, CDR2 SNTAGT. Deletions cut 2 bases from V and 3 bases from J, with 17 bases between. The CDR3 sequence is CASSDTRLGGDGNTIYF. The CDR3, as DNA: TGTGCCAGCAGTGACACCCGGTTAGGAGGGGATGGAAACACCATATATTTT.

The J gene is TRBJ2-1, the V gene TRBV7-9; a possible D gene is TRBD2 (5 bases). V dropped 1 base and J dropped 10 bases, with 14 bases sitting between them. Per the germline V gene, CDR1 is SEHNR and CDR2 is FQNEAQ (reference sequence). The CDR3 loop spans 14 amino acids. CDR3 protein: CASSLEAPGGEQFF. CDR3 DNA: TGTGCCAGCAGCTTAGAGGCCCCCGGCGGGGAGCAGTTCTTC.

The chain has TRBV24-1 and TRBJ1-2; 8 bases fit TRBD1. CDR1 is KGHDR, CDR2 SFDVKD, per germline. With V trimmed by 3 bases and J by 5 bases, 13 bases remained unmatched. CDR3 length: 17 residues. In DNA, the CDR3 is TGTGCCACCAGTGATACTGGACAGGGCACGCGGCAGTATGGCTACACCTTC. This translates into CATSDTGQGTRQYGYTF.

The CDR3 nucleotides read TGTGCCAGCAGCTTTGGGGGCGTCGAGAATTCACCCCTCCACTTT. Translating gives CASSFGGVENSPLHF. This chain links TRBV3-1 (or the pseudogene TRBV3-2) with TRBJ1-6; D is possibly TRBD1 (6 bases). The CDR3 runs to 15 residues. Germline V gives CDR1 LGHDT, CDR2 YNNKEL (reference sequence). V was clipped by 5 bases and J by 7 bases, with 15 bases between them.

This clone appeared a single time. CDR3 DNA sequence: TGTGCCAGCAGTGAAAGGGGAGGACGGGTAGAGACCCAGTACTTC. Its protein product is CASSERGGRVETQYF. This rearrangement joins TRBV2 to TRBJ2-5, with a weak D call TRBD2 (6 bases). This CDR3 region has 15 residues. V lost 2 bases to trimming and J lost 4 bases, with 14 bases between them. Germline values: CDR1 SNHLY, CDR2 FYNNEI.

This chain joins TRBV9 and TRBJ1-2; TRBD1 matches 7 bases. Trimming removed 3 bases from V and 4 bases from J; junction bases left unmatched: 9. CDR1 SGDLS and CDR2 YYNGEE come from the germline V gene. This CDR3 comprises 15 residues. The CDR3 coding sequence is TGTGCCAGCAGCGCCGACGGGACAGACCCCTATGGCTACACCTTC. Protein sequence: CASSADGTDPYGYTF.

This clone showed up just a few times. This rearrangement joins TRBV6-5 to TRBJ1-1; unclear D gene. CDR1 is MNHEY and CDR2 is SVGAGI in the germline V gene. This CDR3 spans 14 amino acids. Trimming left V 6 bases short and J 1 base short, with 12 bases between. The CDR3 DNA reads as TGTGCCAGCAGCCAAGCGACGGAGAACACTGAAGCTTTCTTT. Translated: CASSQATENTEAFF.

The V gene is TRBV6-2 or TRBV6-3, the J gene TRBJ2-1; D might be TRBD1 (6 bases). The CDR3 has 12 residues. V was clipped by 6 bases and J by 11 bases, with 14 bases between them. CDR1 is MNHEY, CDR2 SVGEGT, per germline. In nucleotides, the CDR3 is TGTGCCAGCAGCTTCCCAGGGGTACAGCAGTTCTTC. Its protein is CASSFPGVQQFF.

On this clone: Other DNA sequences in the same sample also yield this CDR3. This chain links TRBV5-1 with TRBJ2-1; 10 positions agree with TRBD1. CDR1 and CDR2 from the germline V gene are SGHRS and YFSETQ. The CDR3 runs to 14 residues. V shed 4 bases, J shed 7 bases, and the junction held 5 bases outside the gene matches. The DNA of the CDR3 is TGCGCCAGCAGCCCGGGACAGGGGTATAATGAGCAGTTCTTC. Its translation is CASSPGQGYNEQFF.

The gene calls are TRBV27 and TRBJ2-5; D remains unclear. CDR3 size: 13 residues. The germline V gene has CDR1 MNHEY and CDR2 SMNVEV (reference sequence). V dropped 2 bases and J dropped 3 bases, with 7 bases sitting between them. Here the CDR3 reads CASSLGVKETQYF. DNA for the CDR3: TGTGCCAGCAGTTTAGGAGTCAAAGAGACCCAGTACTTC.

This rearrangement joins TRBV19 to TRBJ1-2; TRBD1 matches 9 bases. This CDR3 is 15 amino acids long. V shed 4 bases and J 2 bases; nucleotides not matched to a gene: 5. Germline V gives CDR1 LNHDA, CDR2 SQIVND (reference sequence). The CDR3 DNA reads as TGTGCCAGTAGTAGTCCCGGGACAGGGAACTATGGCTACACCTTC. This translates into CASSSPGTGNYGYTF. Based on the CDR3 plus reference TRBV19 and TRBJ1-2, the full variable domain is DGGITQSPKYLFRKEGQNVTLSCEQNLNHDAMYWYRQDPGQGLRLIYYSQIVNDFQKGDIAEGYSVSREKKESFPLTVTSAQKNPTAFYLCASSSPGTGNYGYTFGSGTRLTVV.

This rearrangement joins TRBV12-5 to TRBJ1-6; D remains unclear. CDR1 and CDR2 (germline): LGHNT, FRNRAP. The V end lost 7 bases, the J end lost 7 bases, and 17 bases lay between the germline ends. The CDR3 spans 15 residues. CDR3 in DNA: TGTGCTAGTGTCAGTCTCGGACTCCCGAATTCACCCCTCCACTTT. Protein sequence: CASVSLGLPNSPLHF.

The chain has TRBV28 and TRBJ2-1; 8 nucleotides line up with TRBD2. This CDR3 is 14 amino acids long. The junction had 3 bases not matched to a gene; V was cut back by 5 bases and J by 3 bases. Germline assignment: CDR1 MDHEN and CDR2 SYDVKM. The CDR3 DNA is TGTGCCAGCAGTCTCGGGGGGGACTACAATGAGCAGTTCTTC. Translated: CASSLGGDYNEQFF.

The rearrangement joins TRBV28 to TRBJ1-2; no clear D. The CDR3 length is 14 residues. Germline values: CDR1 MDHEN, CDR2 SYDVKM. The V end lost 10 bases, the J end lost 3 bases, and 18 bases lay between the germline ends. The CDR3 bases are TGTGCCACCCGGCCGGGGTCGGTGGACTATGGCTACACCTTC. Protein product: CATRPGSVDYGYTF.

V usage is TRBV12-3 or TRBV12-4 and J usage is TRBJ2-7; no clear D. The CDR3 totals 13 residues. Trimming took off 3 bases at V and 1 base at J, with 7 bases between the two ends. CDR3 coding DNA: TGTGCCAGCAGTTTGCAGGCTTCCTACGAGCAGTACTTC. This translates into CASSLQASYEQYF.

The chain has TRBV3-1 (or the pseudogene TRBV3-2) and TRBJ2-2, with 10 bases aligning to TRBD2. With 0 bases clipped from V and 7 bases from J, the junction kept 8 bases outside the gene matches. This CDR3 is 17 amino acids long. Germline V CDR1 and CDR2: LGHDT, YNNKEL (reference sequence). The CDR3 spells CASSQDRSGGALGELFF. CDR3 DNA sequence: TGTGCCAGCAGCCAAGATAGGAGCGGGGGGGCCCTCGGGGAGCTGTTTTTT.

This clone occurred a few times. This chain joins TRBV28 and TRBJ1-4, with TRBD1 as a possible D gene (6 bases). CDR1 and CDR2 from the germline V gene are MDHEN and SYDVKM. The CDR3 length is 14 residues. V was clipped by 5 bases and J by 7 bases, with 14 bases between them. The CDR3: CASSIQGRGEKLFF. CDR3 nucleotides: TGTGCCAGCAGTATACAGGGTCGGGGTGAAAAACTGTTTTTT.

V usage is TRBV12-3 or TRBV12-4 and J usage is TRBJ1-2; the match to TRBD1 covers 7 bases. This CDR3 is built from 13 residues. After removal of 4 bases from V and 4 bases from J, the junction contained 3 bases not matched to a gene. For the CDR3, the DNA is TGTGCCAGCAGTTCTGGGACAGCCTATGGCTACACCTTC. Residues: CASSSGTAYGYTF.

This sequence joins TRBV7-9 and TRBJ1-6; D is possibly TRBD1 (6 bases). Germline V gene sequence: CDR1 SEHNR, CDR2 FQNEAQ (reference sequence). The V end lost 1 base, the J end lost 7 bases, and 8 bases lay between the germline ends. The CDR3 consists of 14 residues. CDR3 sequence (DNA): TGTGCCAGCAGCTTAGACCAGGGGAATTCACCCCTCCACTTT. Translating it yields CASSLDQGNSPLHF.

The V call is TRBV21-1, the J call TRBJ1-6; the table's D gene call, TRBD1, was not cross checked with the DNA. TRBV21-1 is listed as a pseudogene. The CDR3 sequence is 16 residues long. The CDR3 nucleotides are TGTGCCAGCCATCCCGCGGGACAGGGGCCTCGCGGGGCCCTCCACTTT. Protein: CASHPAGQGPRGALHF.

V and J are TRBV6-5 and TRBJ2-6, with D possibly being TRBD2 (6 bases). The V gene's germline CDR1 is MNHEY and CDR2 SVGAGI. This CDR3 comprises 15 residues. Trimming left V 5 bases short and J 0 bases short, with 8 bases between. CDR3 coding DNA: TGTGCCAGCAGTCGGGAGAGCTCTGGGGCCAACGTCCTGACTTTC. Encoded protein: CASSRESSGANVLTF.

This chain joins TRBV10-3 and TRBJ1-3; 9 bases agree with TRBD1. Germline trimming cut 0 bases from V and 3 bases from J; bases unmatched to any gene: 6. From germline, CDR1 is ENHRY and CDR2 SYGVKD. The CDR3 loop spans 17 amino acids. For the CDR3, the DNA is TGTGCCATCAGTGAGTCGAACAGGGGGCAGGTTGGAAACACCATATATTTT. Amino acids: CAISESNRGQVGNTIYF.

The CDR3 nucleotides are TGTGCCAGTAGCCTCACTAGCGGGGGGTTTCAGGAGCAGTTCTTC. Residues: CASSLTSGGFQEQFF. J is TRBJ2-1 and V is TRBV19; 12 nucleotides match TRBD2. Germline lookup yields CDR1 LNHDA and CDR2 SQIVND (reference sequence). The CDR3 length is 15 residues. V trimming: 6 bases; J trimming: 10 bases; junction bases outside the gene matches: 10.

The rearrangement uses TRBV27 and TRBJ1-4; D is unclear. The CDR3 totals 14 residues. The germline CDR1 and CDR2 sequences are MNHEY and SMNVEV (reference sequence). Deletions cut 0 bases from V and 8 bases from J, with 10 bases between. The CDR3 nucleotides are TGTGCCAGCAGTTTATCCCAGGCTGGAGAAAAACTGTTTTTT. Its translation: CASSLSQAGEKLFF. The full variable domain, rest sourced from reference TRBV27 and TRBJ1-4, is EAQVTQNPRYLITVTGKKLTVTCSQNMNHEYMSWYRQDPGLGLRQIYYSMNVEVTDKGDVPEGYKVSRKEKRNFPLILESPSPNQTSLYFCASSLSQAGEKLFFGSGTQLSVL.